The rows below give T cell receptor beta chains drawn from one sample of a study of blood T cells in healthy people across ages. TCRdb reprocessed the 5' RACE reads via MiXCR and lists one record per CDR3 protein. The repertoire holds over 950,000 distinct CDR3 sequences, under 40% seen once, with roughly 14% in the top ten. The sample consisted of blood. The receptors were sampled from a man in his late teens or twenties in good health. Each CDR3 is given with its conserved first and last residue. The D gene is left open where the match is weak. Expanded clones get a size class; other rows say once, few or many, or leave the size out.

CDR3: CSAMTRGGNDGYTF
DNA: TGCAGTGCTATGACACGCGGGGGTAATGATGGCTACACCTTC
D: .
size: once
V: TRBV20-1
J: TRBJ1-2

CDR3: CASSLDGSWYGYTF
DNA: TGTGCCAGCAGCTTAGATGGATCCTGGTATGGCTACACCTTC
D: .
size: .
V: TRBV7-2
J: TRBJ1-2

CDR3: CSARWQLTNEKLFF
DNA: TGCAGTGCTAGGTGGCAACTCACTAATGAAAAACTGTTTTTT
D: .
size: once
V: TRBV20-1
J: TRBJ1-4

CDR3: CATKERRGNTEAFF
DNA: TGTGCCACCAAGGAACGGCGGGGGAACACTGAAGCTTTCTTT
D: .
size: .
V: TRBV15
J: TRBJ1-1

CDR3: CASSFEIAEAFF
DNA: TGTGCCAGCAGCTTTGAGATAGCTGAAGCTTTCTTT
D: .
size: .
V: TRBV7-9
J: TRBJ1-1

CDR3: CASSYDGTGSLVAFF
DNA: TGTGCCAGCAGTTACGACGGGACAGGGTCTTTAGTCGCTTTCTTT
D: TRBD1
size: .
V: TRBV6-2/TRBV6-3
J: TRBJ1-1

CDR3: CASSQARDLSNQPQHF
DNA: TGCGCCAGCAGCCAAGCCCGGGACCTTAGCAATCAGCCCCAGCATTTT
D: .
size: few
V: TRBV4-3
J: TRBJ1-5

CDR3: CSAPEQGNTGELFF
DNA: TGCAGTGCTCCGGAACAGGGGAACACCGGGGAGCTGTTTTTT
D: .
size: .
V: TRBV20-1
J: TRBJ2-2

CDR3: CAWSADRGFSYEQYF
DNA: TGTGCCTGGAGTGCCGACAGGGGGTTTTCCTACGAGCAGTACTTC
D: TRBD1
size: few
V: TRBV30
J: TRBJ2-7

CDR3: CASMVRGFGGELFF
DNA: TGTGCCAGCATGGTGAGGGGATTCGGCGGGGAGCTGTTTTTT
D: .
size: few
V: TRBV27
J: TRBJ2-2

CDR3: CASSVADNTGELFF
DNA: TGTGCCAGCAGCGTAGCAGACAACACCGGGGAGCTGTTTTTT
D: .
size: few
V: TRBV7-7
J: TRBJ2-2

CDR3: CAFQGAAFGQYF
DNA: TGTGCTTTCCAGGGGGCGGCTTTCGGGCAGTACTTC
D: TRBD1
size: .
V: TRBV30
J: TRBJ2-5

CDR3: CASSQDAVSNQPQHF
DNA: TGTGCCAGCAGCCAAGACGCGGTTAGCAATCAGCCCCAGCATTTT
D: .
size: few
V: TRBV4-2
J: TRBJ1-5

CDR3: CASRRSATGELFF
DNA: TGTGCCAGCAGGAGGAGTGCGACCGGGGAGCTGTTTTTT
D: .
size: few
V: TRBV12-3/TRBV12-4
J: TRBJ2-2

CDR3: CSAVTGEFNQPQHF
DNA: TGCAGCGCCGTGACAGGGGAGTTCAATCAGCCCCAGCATTTT
D: TRBD1
size: .
V: TRBV29-1
J: TRBJ1-5

CDR3: CSASVGGYTDTQCF
DNA: TGCAGTGCCTCAGTTGGCGGGTACACAGATACGCAGTGTTTT
D: .
size: .
V: TRBV20-1
J: TRBJ2-3

CDR3: CASSVGQGRTDTQYF
DNA: TGTGCCAGCAGCGTGGGACAAGGTCGCACAGATACGCAGTATTTT
D: .
size: few
V: TRBV11-2
J: TRBJ2-3

CDR3: CSAEGGPRGDLRADTQYF
DNA: TGCAGCGCTGAAGGCGGACCCCGGGGGGACCTAAGGGCAGATACGCAGTATTTT
D: TRBD2
size: once
V: TRBV29-1
J: TRBJ2-3

CDR3: CASSLNRGQETQYF
DNA: TGTGCCAGCAGCTTAAACAGGGGACAAGAGACCCAGTACTTC
D: TRBD1
size: many
V: TRBV7-2
J: TRBJ2-5

CDR3: CAQGQANTEAFF
DNA: TGCGCTCAGGGACAGGCGAACACTGAAGCTTTCTTT
D: TRBD1
size: .
V: TRBV20-1
J: TRBJ1-1

CDR3: CASSEWTGTYGYTF
DNA: TGTGCCAGCAGTGAATGGACGGGAACCTATGGCTACACCTTC
D: .
size: few
V: TRBV25-1
J: TRBJ1-2

CDR3: CASSTGGANTGELFF
DNA: TGCGCCAGCAGCACCGGCGGAGCGAACACCGGGGAGCTGTTTTTT
D: .
size: .
V: TRBV5-1
J: TRBJ2-2

CDR3: CASSSPGQGTPEAFF
DNA: TGCGCCAGCAGCTCTCCGGGACAGGGGACGCCTGAAGCTTTCTTT
D: TRBD1
size: .
V: TRBV5-1
J: TRBJ1-1

CDR3: CASSLDSRSTDTQYF
DNA: TGTGCCAGCAGCTTAGACTCACGGAGCACAGATACGCAGTATTTT
D: .
size: .
V: TRBV7-2
J: TRBJ2-3

CDR3: CASSLSLRQNTEAFF
DNA: TGTGCCAGCAGCTTATCCCTCCGTCAGAACACTGAAGCTTTCTTT
D: .
size: once
V: TRBV7-2
J: TRBJ1-1

CDR3: CATSSETGFHNEQYF
DNA: TGTGCCACCAGTTCAGAGACAGGGTTCCACAATGAGCAGTACTTC
D: TRBD1
size: .
V: TRBV24-1
J: TRBJ2-5